What follows describes a single TCR beta chain. This specimen comes from a study of control samples from healthy donors and cancer patients. Some clones are missing from TCRdb's copy, which holds only in-frame ones; the method was immunoSEQ multiplex PCR. The table has about 19,000 clones, around 84% seen once. CDR3 length equals 11 residues. Trimming removed 5 bases at V and 3 bases at J, with 2 bases between. CDR1 and CDR2 (germline): SGHAT, FQNNGV. This chain links TRBV11-2 with TRBJ2-1; no clear D gene. The sequence came from a woman in her 70s with lung cancer. The sample taken for sequencing was PBMCs. CDR3 in amino acids: CASSNYNEQFF. The CDR3 DNA is TGTGCCAGCAGCAACTACAATGAGCAGTTCTTC.